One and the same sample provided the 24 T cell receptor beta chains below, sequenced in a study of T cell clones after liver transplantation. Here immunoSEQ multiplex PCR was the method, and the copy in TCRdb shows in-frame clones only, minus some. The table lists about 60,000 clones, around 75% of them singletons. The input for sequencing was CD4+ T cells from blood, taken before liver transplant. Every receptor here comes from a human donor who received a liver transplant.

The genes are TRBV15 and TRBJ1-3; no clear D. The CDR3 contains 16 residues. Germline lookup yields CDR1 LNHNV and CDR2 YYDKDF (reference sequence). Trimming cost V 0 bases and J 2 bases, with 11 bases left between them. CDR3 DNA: TGTGCCACCAGCAGAGATCATAGCACAACTGGAAACACCATATATTTT. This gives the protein CATSRDHSTTGNTIYF.

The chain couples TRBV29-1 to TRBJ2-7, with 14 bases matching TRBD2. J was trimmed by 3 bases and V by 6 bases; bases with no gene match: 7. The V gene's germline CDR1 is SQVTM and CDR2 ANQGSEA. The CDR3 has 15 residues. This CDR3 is CSVRLAGGPNYEQYF. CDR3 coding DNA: TGCAGCGTGAGACTAGCGGGGGGGCCCAACTACGAGCAGTACTTC.

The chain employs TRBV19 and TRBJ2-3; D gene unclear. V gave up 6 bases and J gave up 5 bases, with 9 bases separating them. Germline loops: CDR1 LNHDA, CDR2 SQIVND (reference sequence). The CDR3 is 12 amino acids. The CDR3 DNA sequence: TGTGCCAGTAGGATATCGGGAGATACGCAGTATTTT. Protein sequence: CASRISGDTQYF.

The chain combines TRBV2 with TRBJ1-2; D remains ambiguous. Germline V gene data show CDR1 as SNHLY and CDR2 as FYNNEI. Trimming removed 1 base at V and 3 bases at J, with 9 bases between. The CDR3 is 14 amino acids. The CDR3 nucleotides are TGTGCCAGCAGTGAAGGCACAGCCTACTATGGCTACACCTTC. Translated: CASSEGTAYYGYTF.

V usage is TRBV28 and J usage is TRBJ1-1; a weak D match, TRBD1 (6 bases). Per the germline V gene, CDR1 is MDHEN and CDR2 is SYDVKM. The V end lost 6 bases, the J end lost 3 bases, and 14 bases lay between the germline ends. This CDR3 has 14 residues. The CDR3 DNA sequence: TGTGCCAGCAGCCTCCTACAGGGTCACACTGAAGCTTTCTTT. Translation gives CASSLLQGHTEAFF.

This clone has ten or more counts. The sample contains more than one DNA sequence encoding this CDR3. The CDR3 coding sequence is TGTGCCAGCGGGGGGGAGTACGAGCAGTACTTC. Translated: CASGGEYEQYF. The V call is TRBV7-9, the J call TRBJ2-7; 7 nucleotides line up with TRBD2. J lost 4 bases, V lost 8 bases, and 2 bases had no gene match. This CDR3 comprises 11 residues. The germline V gene has CDR1 SEHNR and CDR2 FQNEAQ (reference sequence).

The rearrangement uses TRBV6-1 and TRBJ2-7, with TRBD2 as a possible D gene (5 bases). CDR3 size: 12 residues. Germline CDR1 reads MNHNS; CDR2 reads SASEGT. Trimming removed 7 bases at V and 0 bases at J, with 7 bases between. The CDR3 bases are TGTGCCAGCAACGGGGACTCCTACGAGCAGTACTTC. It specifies CASNGDSYEQYF.

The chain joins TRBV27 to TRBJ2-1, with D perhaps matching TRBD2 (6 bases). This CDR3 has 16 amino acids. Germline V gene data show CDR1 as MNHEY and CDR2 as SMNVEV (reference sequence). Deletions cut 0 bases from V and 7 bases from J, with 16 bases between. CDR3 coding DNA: TGTGCCAGCAGTTTATCAGGAGGGGCCCTTGAGAATGAGCAGTTCTTC. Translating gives CASSLSGGALENEQFF.

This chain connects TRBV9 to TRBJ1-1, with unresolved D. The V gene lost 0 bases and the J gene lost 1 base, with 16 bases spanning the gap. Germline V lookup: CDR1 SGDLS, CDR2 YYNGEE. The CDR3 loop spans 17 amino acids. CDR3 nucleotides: TGTGCCAGCAGCGTAGGAGGGTTAGGCCCCGGGAACACTGAAGCTTTCTTT. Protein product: CASSVGGLGPGNTEAFF. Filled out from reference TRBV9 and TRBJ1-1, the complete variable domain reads DSGVTQTPKHLITATGQRVTLRCSPRSGDLSVYWYQQSLDQGLQFLIQYYNGEERAKGNILERFSAQQFPDLHSELNLSSLELGDSALYFCASSVGGLGPGNTEAFFGQGTRLTVV.

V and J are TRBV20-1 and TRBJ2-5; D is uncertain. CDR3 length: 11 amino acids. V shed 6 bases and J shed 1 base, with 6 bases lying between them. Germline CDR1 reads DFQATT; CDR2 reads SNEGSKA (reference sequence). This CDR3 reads CSATSQETQYF. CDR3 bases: TGCAGTGCCACATCCCAAGAGACCCAGTACTTC.

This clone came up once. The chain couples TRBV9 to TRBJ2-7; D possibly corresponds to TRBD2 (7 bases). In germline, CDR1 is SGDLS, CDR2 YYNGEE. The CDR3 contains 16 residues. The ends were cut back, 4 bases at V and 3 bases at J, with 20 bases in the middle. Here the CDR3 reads CASSPRGGRGDYEQYF. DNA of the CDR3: TGTGCCAGCAGCCCGAGGGGGGGGCGCGGTGACTACGAGCAGTACTTC.

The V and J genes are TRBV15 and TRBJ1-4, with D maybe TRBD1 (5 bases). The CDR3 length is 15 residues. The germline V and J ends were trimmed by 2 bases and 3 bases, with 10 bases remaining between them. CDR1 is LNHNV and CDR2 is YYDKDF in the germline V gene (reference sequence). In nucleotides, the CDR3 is TGTGCCACCAGCAGACAAAGGGGTCCTAATGAAAAACTGTTTTTT. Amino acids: CATSRQRGPNEKLFF.

CDR3 coding DNA: TGCGCCAGCAGCCACCGTCTAGCGGGCCCTCGGGGCACCGGGGAGCTGTTTTTT. Protein sequence: CASSHRLAGPRGTGELFF. The rearrangement joins TRBV4-1 to TRBJ2-2, with 8 bases identical to TRBD2. CDR1 and CDR2 from the germline V gene are MGHRA and YSYEKL. V shed 3 bases and J 4 bases; nucleotides not matched to a gene: 13. This CDR3 is 18 amino acids long.

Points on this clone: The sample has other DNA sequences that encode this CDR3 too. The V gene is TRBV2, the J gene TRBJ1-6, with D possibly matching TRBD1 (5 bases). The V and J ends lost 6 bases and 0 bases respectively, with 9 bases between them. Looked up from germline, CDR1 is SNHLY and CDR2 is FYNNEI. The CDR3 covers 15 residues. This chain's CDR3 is CASSGGSSYNSPLHF. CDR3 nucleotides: TGTGCCAGCAGCGGGGGTAGCTCCTATAATTCACCCCTCCACTTT.

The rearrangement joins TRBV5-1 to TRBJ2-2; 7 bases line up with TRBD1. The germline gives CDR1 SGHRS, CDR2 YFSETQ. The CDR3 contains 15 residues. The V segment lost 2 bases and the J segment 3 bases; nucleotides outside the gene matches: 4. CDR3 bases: TGCGCCAGCAGCTTTGCCGGGACAGACACCGGGGAGCTGTTTTTT. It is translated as CASSFAGTDTGELFF.

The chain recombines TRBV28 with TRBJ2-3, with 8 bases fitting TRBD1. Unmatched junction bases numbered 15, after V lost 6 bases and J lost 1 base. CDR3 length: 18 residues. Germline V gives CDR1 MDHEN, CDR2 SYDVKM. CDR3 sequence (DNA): TGTGCCAGCAGCCCTATAGAGACAGGGGCCCAAGGCACAGATACGCAGTATTTT. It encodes CASSPIETGAQGTDTQYF.

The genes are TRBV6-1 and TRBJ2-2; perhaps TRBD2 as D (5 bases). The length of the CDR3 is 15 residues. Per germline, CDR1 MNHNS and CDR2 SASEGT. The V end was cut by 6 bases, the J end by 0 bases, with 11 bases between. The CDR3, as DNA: TGTGCCAGCAGCCCCAAGGAGGCGAACACCGGGGAGCTGTTTTTT. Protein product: CASSPKEANTGELFF.

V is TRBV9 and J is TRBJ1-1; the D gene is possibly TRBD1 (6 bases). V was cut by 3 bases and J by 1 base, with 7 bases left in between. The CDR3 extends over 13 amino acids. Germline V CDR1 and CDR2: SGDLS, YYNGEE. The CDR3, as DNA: TGTGCCAGCAGCGAACAGGGGAACACTGAAGCTTTCTTT. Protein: CASSEQGNTEAFF. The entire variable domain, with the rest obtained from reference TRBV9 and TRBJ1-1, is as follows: DSGVTQTPKHLITATGQRVTLRCSPRSGDLSVYWYQQSLDQGLQFLIQYYNGEERAKGNILERFSAQQFPDLHSELNLSSLELGDSALYFCASSEQGNTEAFFGQGTRLTVV.

The CDR3 DNA reads TGTGCCAGCGCCGGGGGGCGGGATGAAAAACTGTTTTTT. Its protein is CASAGGRDEKLFF. The rearrangement joins TRBV6-5 to TRBJ1-4, with TRBD1 as a possible D gene (6 bases). CDR1 is MNHEY, CDR2 SVGAGI, per germline. Trimming pared 8 bases from V and 6 bases from J, leaving 13 bases between. This CDR3 contains 13 residues.

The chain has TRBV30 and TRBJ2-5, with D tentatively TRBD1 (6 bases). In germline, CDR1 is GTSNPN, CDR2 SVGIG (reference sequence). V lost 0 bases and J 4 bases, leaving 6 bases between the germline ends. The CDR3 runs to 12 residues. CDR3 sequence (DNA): TGTGCCTGGAGTGTACAGGGAGAGACCCAGTACTTC. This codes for CAWSVQGETQYF.

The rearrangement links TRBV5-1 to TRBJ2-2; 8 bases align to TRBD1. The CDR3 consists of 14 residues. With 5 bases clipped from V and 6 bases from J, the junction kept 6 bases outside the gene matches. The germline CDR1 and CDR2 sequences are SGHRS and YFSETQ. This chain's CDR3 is CASSPQGAAGELFF. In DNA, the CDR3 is TGCGCCAGCAGTCCCCAGGGGGCCGCCGGGGAGCTGTTTTTT.

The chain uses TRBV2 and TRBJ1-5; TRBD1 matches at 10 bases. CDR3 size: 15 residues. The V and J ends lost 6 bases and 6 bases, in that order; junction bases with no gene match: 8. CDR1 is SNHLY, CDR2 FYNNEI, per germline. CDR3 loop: CASRGGTGAVQPQHF. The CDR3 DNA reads TGTGCCAGCAGGGGAGGGACAGGGGCTGTTCAGCCCCAGCATTTT.

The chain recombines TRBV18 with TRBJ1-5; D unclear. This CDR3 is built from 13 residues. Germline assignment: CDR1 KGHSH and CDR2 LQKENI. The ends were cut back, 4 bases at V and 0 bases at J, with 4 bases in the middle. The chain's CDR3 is CASSLSSNQPQHF. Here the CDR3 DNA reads TGTGCCAGCTCACTGAGTAGCAATCAGCCCCAGCATTTT. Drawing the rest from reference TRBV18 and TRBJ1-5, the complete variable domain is NAGVMQNPRHLVRRRGQEARLRCSPMKGHSHVYWYRQLPEEGLKFMVYLQKENIIDESGMPKERFSAEFPKEGPSILRIQQVVRGDSAAYFCASSLSSNQPQHFGDGTRLSIL.

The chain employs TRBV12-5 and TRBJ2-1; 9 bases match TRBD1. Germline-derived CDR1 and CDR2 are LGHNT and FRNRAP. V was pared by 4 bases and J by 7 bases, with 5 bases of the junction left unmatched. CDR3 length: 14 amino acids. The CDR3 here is CASGWGQGRNEQFF. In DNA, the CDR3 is TGTGCTAGTGGTTGGGGACAGGGTAGGAATGAGCAGTTCTTC.